One and the same sample provided the 23 T cell receptor beta chains below, sequenced in a study of blood T cell repertoires in COVID-19. The method was immunoSEQ multiplex PCR; TCRdb's version includes in-frame clones alone and lacks a portion of them. The sample records roughly 73,000 clones, 88% being singletons. Sequences were obtained from peripheral blood. All receptors come from a human donor in a cohort sampled during active COVID-19.

The chain employs TRBV9 and TRBJ1-2; the D gene is possibly TRBD1 (5 bases). The CDR3 runs to 14 residues. The V gene lost 3 bases and the J gene lost 4 bases, with 13 bases spanning the gap. The V gene's germline CDR1 is SGDLS and CDR2 YYNGEE. The CDR3: CASSADRTPYGYTF. CDR3 in DNA: TGTGCCAGCAGCGCCGACCGGACACCCTATGGCTACACCTTC. Drawing the rest from reference TRBV9 and TRBJ1-2, the complete variable domain is DSGVTQTPKHLITATGQRVTLRCSPRSGDLSVYWYQQSLDQGLQFLIQYYNGEERAKGNILERFSAQQFPDLHSELNLSSLELGDSALYFCASSADRTPYGYTFGSGTRLTVV.

By sample share, this clone is medium-sized. This chain joins TRBV4-2 and TRBJ2-7; D gene ambiguous. CDR1 and CDR2 (germline): LGHNA, YNFKEQ. V lost 4 bases, J lost 2 bases, and 15 bases lay in between. The CDR3 is 15 residues long. The CDR3 loop is CASSRETPAPYEQYF. The CDR3, as DNA: TGTGCCAGCAGCCGTGAGACTCCCGCCCCCTACGAGCAGTACTTC.

CDR3 in DNA: TGTGCCAGTAGTATAGGGGCCTTAGGTGGGCAGTTCTTC. Its protein is CASSIGALGGQFF. This chain connects TRBV19 to TRBJ2-1; D unclear. Germline V gives CDR1 LNHDA, CDR2 SQIVND (reference sequence). The germline V and J ends were trimmed by 1 base and 12 bases, with 13 bases remaining between them. The CDR3 runs to 13 residues.

V usage is TRBV29-1 and J usage is TRBJ2-2, with a possible D match to TRBD2 (6 bases). The CDR3 covers 16 residues. Looked up from germline, CDR1 is SQVTM and CDR2 is ANQGSEA. V lost 6 bases, J lost 1 base, and 18 bases lay in between. In nucleotides, the CDR3 is TGCAGCGTCGCTAAGGCGGGGCTAGGGAACACCGGGGAGCTGTTTTTT. Translated: CSVAKAGLGNTGELFF.

This chain connects TRBV5-1 to TRBJ1-3; 9 bases are a match to TRBD1. Germline trimming cut 0 bases from V and 5 bases from J; bases unmatched to any gene: 6. The CDR3 has 16 residues. Germline loops: CDR1 SGHRS, CDR2 YFSETQ. CDR3 DNA: TGCGCCAGCAGCTTGGAACAGGGGGCGGTTAGAAACACCATATATTTT. This translates into CASSLEQGAVRNTIYF.

This clone was observed once. The rearrangement links TRBV24-1 to TRBJ2-3, with D unresolved. The CDR3 sequence is 14 residues long. The germline gives CDR1 KGHDR, CDR2 SFDVKD. V was pared by 0 bases and J by 1 base, with 4 bases between. The DNA for the CDR3 is TGTGCCACCAGTGATTTGAGAGGCACAGATACGCAGTATTTT. This encodes CATSDLRGTDTQYF.

V gene TRBV7-7 combines with J gene TRBJ2-5; D is perhaps TRBD2 (5 bases). Germline V gives CDR1 SSHAT, CDR2 FNYEAQ (reference sequence). V lost 4 bases, J lost 5 bases, and 32 bases lay in between. The CDR3 loop spans 20 amino acids. The CDR3 reads CASSSKPFSRGRQVGETQYF. The DNA of the CDR3 is TGTGCCAGCAGCTCGAAGCCCTTTTCACGGGGAAGGCAGGTCGGGGAGACCCAGTACTTC.

The V and J genes are TRBV27 and TRBJ2-7; TRBD2 matches 9 bases. Germline lookup yields CDR1 MNHEY and CDR2 SMNVEV (reference sequence). The V and J ends lost 5 bases and 4 bases, in that order; junction bases with no gene match: 12. The CDR3 length is 16 residues. The DNA of the CDR3 is TGTGCCAGCAGTCTATACCTGGCGGGAGGGCCATACGAGCAGTACTTC. Its translation: CASSLYLAGGPYEQYF.

V usage is TRBV5-1 and J usage is TRBJ2-1; 7 bases are a match to TRBD1. The germline V gene has CDR1 SGHRS and CDR2 YFSETQ. J lost 6 bases, V lost 0 bases, and 3 bases had no gene match. The CDR3 extends over 14 amino acids. CDR3 sequence: CASSLGQGINEQFF. CDR3 sequence (DNA): TGCGCCAGCAGCTTGGGACAGGGTATCAATGAGCAGTTCTTC.

The chain carries TRBV6-2 or TRBV6-3 and TRBJ1-1, with TRBD1 matching 8 bases. The CDR3 has 14 amino acids. The germline gives CDR1 MNHEY, CDR2 SVGEGT. J was trimmed by 6 bases and V by 0 bases; bases with no gene match: 3. This CDR3 is CASSYSQGASEAFF. For the CDR3, the DNA is TGTGCCAGCAGTTACTCCCAGGGGGCCTCTGAAGCTTTCTTT.

With regard to this clone: An end of the junction does not agree with germline; a read error may underlie this. The V call is TRBV6-1, the J call TRBJ1-1; 7 positions match TRBD1. The CDR3 is 14 residues long. Per germline, CDR1 MNHNS and CDR2 SASEGT. This chain's CDR3 is CASSEGTVFTEAFF. CDR3 bases: TGTGCCAGCAGCGAAGGGACAGTTTTTACTGAAGCTTTCTTT.

This chain uses TRBV19 with TRBJ2-1; D call uncertain. CDR3 length: 15 amino acids. Germline V CDR1 and CDR2: LNHDA, SQIVND (reference sequence). V lost 1 base, J lost 0 bases, and 7 bases lay in between. The CDR3 is CASSIARSSYNEQFF. The DNA of the CDR3 is TGTGCCAGTAGTATAGCACGCAGCTCCTACAATGAGCAGTTCTTC.

The chain couples TRBV11-2 to TRBJ2-3; D is uncertain. Per germline, CDR1 SGHAT and CDR2 FQNNGV. V was pared by 5 bases and J by 8 bases, with 8 bases between. This CDR3 comprises 11 residues. CDR3 in amino acids: CASSPDFTQYF. In DNA form, the CDR3 reads TGTGCCAGCAGCCCTGACTTTACGCAGTATTTT.

The chain joins TRBV2 to TRBJ2-1; 7 bases agree with TRBD1. The CDR3 loop spans 13 amino acids. Germline V gene sequence: CDR1 SNHLY, CDR2 FYNNEI. Trimming removed 8 bases from V and 5 bases from J; junction bases left unmatched: 6. The chain's CDR3 is CASVDRDHNEQFF. CDR3 in DNA: TGTGCCAGCGTCGACAGGGACCACAATGAGCAGTTCTTC.

The chain employs TRBV29-1 and TRBJ2-3; 7 positions match TRBD2. Germline CDR1 reads SQVTM; CDR2 reads ANQGSEA. V lost 6 bases and J lost 0; bases outside the gene matches: 9. This CDR3 spans 15 amino acids. The DNA of the CDR3 is TGCAGCGTGGAGAGACTAGCTGAAAGCACAGATACGCAGTATTTT. Translated: CSVERLAESTDTQYF.

The chain links TRBV9 to TRBJ2-2; D ambiguous. The length of the CDR3 is 15 residues. V lost 0 bases and J lost 3, with 9 bases in between. CDR1 SGDLS and CDR2 YYNGEE come from the germline V gene. Here the CDR3 DNA reads TGTGCCAGCAGCGTAGATGTCCGGGACACCGGGGAGCTGTTTTTT. Residues: CASSVDVRDTGELFF.

The chain employs TRBV5-4 and TRBJ2-3, with a weak D call TRBD2 (5 bases). The CDR3 sequence is 15 residues long. Trimming took 2 bases from V and 5 from J, leaving 15 bases between them. Germline CDR1 is SGHNT and CDR2 is YYREEE (reference sequence). CDR3 region: CASSLSSGRVDTQYF. CDR3 sequence (DNA): TGTGCCAGCAGCTTATCGAGCGGTCGGGTAGATACGCAGTATTTT. The full variable domain, with the rest looked up from reference TRBV5-4 and TRBJ2-3, is ETGVTQSPTHLIKTRGQQVTLRCSSQSGHNTVSWYQQALGQGPQFIFQYYREEENGRGNFPPRFSGLQFPNYSSELNVNALELDDSALYLCASSLSSGRVDTQYFGPGTRLTVL.

The chain combines TRBV28 with TRBJ1-1, with D maybe TRBD1 (6 bases). This CDR3 has 11 amino acids. V lost 3 bases to trimming and J lost 8 bases, with 7 bases between them. The germline V gene encodes CDR1 MDHEN and CDR2 SYDVKM. The CDR3 region is CASSFGTEAFF. The CDR3 bases are TGTGCCAGCAGTTTTGGGACAGAAGCTTTCTTT.

The genes are TRBV7-9 and TRBJ2-3; D call uncertain. There are 15 residues in the CDR3. From germline, CDR1 is SEHNR and CDR2 FQNEAQ (reference sequence). Trimming took off 4 bases at V and 0 bases at J, with 11 bases between the two ends. In nucleotides, the CDR3 is TGTGCCAGCAGCTCCCCGAGTTCTAGCACAGATACGCAGTATTTT. This encodes CASSSPSSSTDTQYF.

This chain joins TRBV6-4 and TRBJ2-1, with 8 bases that match TRBD2. Germline V CDR1 and CDR2: MRHNA, SNTAGT. Trimming at V came to 10 bases and at J to 4 bases, leaving 6 bases not matched to a gene. The CDR3 spans 13 residues. Here the CDR3 reads CATSGSAYNEQFF. The DNA of the CDR3 is TGTGCCACCAGCGGGAGTGCGTACAATGAGCAGTTCTTC.

The chain has TRBV7-8 and TRBJ2-5, with TRBD1 matching over 10 bases. The V and J ends lost 1 base and 5 bases, in that order; junction bases with no gene match: 7. Germline V CDR1 and CDR2: SGHVS, FQNEAQ. CDR3 size: 16 residues. For the CDR3, the DNA is TGTGCCAGCAGCTTAGGGACAGGGGGTCGGGTGGAGACCCAGTACTTC. Translating it yields CASSLGTGGRVETQYF.

The chain recombines TRBV6-5 with TRBJ2-3, with TRBD1 as a possible D gene (6 bases). The V end lost 4 bases, the J end lost 3 bases, and 11 bases lay between the germline ends. Germline values: CDR1 MNHEY, CDR2 SVGAGI. The CDR3 is 14 amino acids. The DNA for the CDR3 is TGTGCCAGCAGTTCAGGGGTCGGGACAGATACGCAGTATTTT. Its translation: CASSSGVGTDTQYF.

V usage is TRBV7-9 and J usage is TRBJ2-5; a possible D gene is TRBD1 (5 bases). This CDR3 spans 16 amino acids. Germline V gene data show CDR1 as SEHNR and CDR2 as FQNEAQ (reference sequence). The ends were cut back, 8 bases at V and 4 bases at J, with 23 bases in the middle. The CDR3: CASGGKGEWGPETQYF. The CDR3 nucleotides read TGTGCCAGCGGTGGAAAAGGGGAATGGGGCCCAGAGACCCAGTACTTC. The whole variable domain, filled in from reference TRBV7-9 and TRBJ2-5, reads DTGVSQNPRHKITKRGQNVTFRCDPISEHNRLYWYRQTLGQGPEFLTYFQNEAQLEKSRLLSDRFSAERPKGSFSTLEIQRTEQGDSAMYLCASGGKGEWGPETQYFGPGTRLLVL.